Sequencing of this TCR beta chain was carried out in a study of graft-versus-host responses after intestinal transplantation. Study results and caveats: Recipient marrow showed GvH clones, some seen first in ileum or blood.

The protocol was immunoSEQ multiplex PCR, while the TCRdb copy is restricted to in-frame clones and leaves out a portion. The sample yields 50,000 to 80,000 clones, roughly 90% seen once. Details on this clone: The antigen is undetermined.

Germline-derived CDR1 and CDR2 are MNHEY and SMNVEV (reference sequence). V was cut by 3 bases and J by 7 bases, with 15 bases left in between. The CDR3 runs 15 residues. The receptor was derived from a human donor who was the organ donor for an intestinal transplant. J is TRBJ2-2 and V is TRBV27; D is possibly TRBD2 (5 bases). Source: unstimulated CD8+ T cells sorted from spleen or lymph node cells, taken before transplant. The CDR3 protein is CASSFYEGSNGELFF. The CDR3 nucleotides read TGTGCCAGCAGTTTTTATGAGGGCAGTAACGGGGAGCTGTTTTTT.